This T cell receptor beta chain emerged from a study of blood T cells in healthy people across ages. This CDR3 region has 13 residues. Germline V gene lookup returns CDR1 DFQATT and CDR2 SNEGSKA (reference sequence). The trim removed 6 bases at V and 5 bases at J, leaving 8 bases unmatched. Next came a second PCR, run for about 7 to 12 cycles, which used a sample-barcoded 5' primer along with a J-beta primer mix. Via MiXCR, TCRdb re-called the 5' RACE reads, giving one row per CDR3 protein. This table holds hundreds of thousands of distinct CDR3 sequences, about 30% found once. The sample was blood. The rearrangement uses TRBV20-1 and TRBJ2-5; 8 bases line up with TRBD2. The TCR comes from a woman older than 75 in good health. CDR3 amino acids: CSAPGLGVETQYF. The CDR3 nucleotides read TGCAGTGCGCCGGGACTAGGCGTGGAGACCCAGTACTTC.